The T cell receptor (beta chain) described here comes from a study of beta chain features in type 1 diabetes. General study points: Among patients with Type 1 diabetes, TCRB CDR3s were moderately but significantly shorter in every one of the four CD4+ subsets.

Germline CDR1 and CDR2: SEHNR and FQNEAQ (reference sequence). V gave up 5 bases and J gave up 6 bases; unmatched junction bases: 15. The CDR3 has 16 residues. With regard to this clone: Its antigen is not known.

Investigators reverse transcribed all isolated RNA, so they sequenced expressed TCRB transcripts. Sequencing was performed with immunoSEQ multiplex PCR; in TCRdb, only in-frame clones are kept and a portion is missing. This sample has about 330,000 clones; 9.5% to 12% occur once, and the top ten carry roughly 0.016%. This TCR was sampled from a woman aged 25 to 45 in good health. Sequencing was done on a sample of naive CD4+ T cells from blood. The chain joins TRBV7-9 to TRBJ2-7, with 8 bases lining up with TRBD2. The CDR3 is CASSLLLSGSFPEQYF. The CDR3 nucleotides read TGTGCCAGCAGCCTACTACTAAGCGGGAGCTTCCCCGAGCAGTACTTC.